The 12 T cell receptor beta chains below all came from one sample that was sequenced in a study of blood T cell repertoires in COVID-19. Libraries were prepared by immunoSEQ multiplex PCR; TCRdb keeps only in-frame clonotypes and omits some of them. This repertoire shows about 370,000 clones, 91% found once; its top ten account for 0.86%. The sequenced sample was PBMCs or T cells enriched from blood (not recorded which). The receptors derive from a middle-aged woman who had been exposed to COVID-19.

The chain recombines TRBV7-2 with TRBJ1-3; D may be TRBD1 (5 bases). The germline gives CDR1 SGHTA, CDR2 FQGNSA. V gave up 3 bases and J gave up 4 bases, with 13 bases separating them. The CDR3 spans 15 residues. CDR3 protein: CASSFSGLRGNTIYF. The CDR3 DNA follows: TGTGCCAGCAGCTTTTCAGGGCTTAGAGGAAACACCATATATTTT.

There are a few counts of this clone. This sequence joins TRBV6-5 and TRBJ1-5; 9 bases map to TRBD1. The CDR3 spans 15 residues. J was trimmed by 2 bases and V by 6 bases; bases with no gene match: 5. Germline CDR1 reads MNHEY; CDR2 reads SVGAGI. CDR3 nucleotides: TGTGCCAGCAGGGATGACAGGGGGGGCAATCAGCCCCAGCATTTT. Translating it yields CASRDDRGGNQPQHF.

The V gene is TRBV27, the J gene TRBJ1-6; 8 nucleotides match TRBD1. The CDR3 runs 14 residues. After removal of 7 bases from V and 10 bases from J, the junction contained 9 bases not matched to a gene. Germline-derived CDR1 and CDR2 are MNHEY and SMNVEV (reference sequence). The CDR3 nucleotides are TGTGCCAGCACCCCAGGACAGGGAAACTCACCCCTCCACTTT. This codes for CASTPGQGNSPLHF.

The chain couples TRBV12-3 or TRBV12-4 to TRBJ1-1; the D gene is possibly TRBD1 (5 bases). This CDR3 is 13 amino acids long. V lost 1 base and J 7 bases, leaving 10 bases between the germline ends. For the CDR3, the DNA is TGTGCCAGCAGTTTAGTATCCGGGGGTGAAGCTTTCTTT. Protein: CASSLVSGGEAFF.

The chain couples TRBV6-1 to TRBJ2-1; D remains unclear. The CDR3 is made up of 14 amino acids. Germline CDR1 reads MNHNS; CDR2 reads SASEGT. The V gene lost 2 bases and the J gene lost 13 bases, with 18 bases spanning the gap. CDR3 in DNA: TGTGCCAGCAGTGAAAACAGAAGAACAACCGACCAGTTCTTC. Encoded protein: CASSENRRTTDQFF.

This chain connects TRBV30 to TRBJ2-2; 7 bases line up with TRBD2. The J segment lost 5 bases and the V segment lost 2 bases, leaving 8 bases of the junction unmatched. CDR1 is GTSNPN and CDR2 is SVGIG in the germline V gene (reference sequence). This CDR3 is 15 amino acids long. The CDR3 bases are TGTGCCTGGAGTCAATGGCAGGGAGGGACCGGGGAGCTGTTTTTT. Its protein is CAWSQWQGGTGELFF.

The chain has TRBV5-4 and TRBJ1-2, with 8 nucleotides matching TRBD1. Trimming took 5 bases from V and 6 from J; bases not matched to a gene: 9. CDR3 length equals 14 residues. Germline assignment: CDR1 SGHNT and CDR2 YYREEE (reference sequence). Here the CDR3 reads CASRKTGAVDGYTF. In DNA form, the CDR3 reads TGTGCCAGCAGAAAGACAGGGGCGGTCGATGGCTACACCTTC.

V usage is TRBV7-3 and J usage is TRBJ2-1, with D perhaps matching TRBD2 (5 bases). The CDR3 is 15 amino acids. Germline loops: CDR1 SGHTA, CDR2 FQGTGA. V lost 1 base and J 7 bases, leaving 14 bases between the germline ends. The CDR3 sequence is CASSLNPLAPNEQFF. The CDR3 bases are TGTGCCAGCAGCTTAAACCCGCTAGCTCCAAATGAGCAGTTCTTC.

J is TRBJ1-1 and V is TRBV2, with D perhaps TRBD1 (6 bases). This CDR3 is built from 14 residues. Germline lookup yields CDR1 SNHLY and CDR2 FYNNEI. V was cut by 5 bases and J by 2 bases, with 12 bases left in between. The CDR3 sequence is CASSTDRTNTEAFF. The CDR3 coding sequence is TGTGCCAGCAGTACGGACAGAACTAACACTGAAGCTTTCTTT.

V gene TRBV6-5 combines with J gene TRBJ1-5, with TRBD1 matching over 10 bases. The CDR3 totals 15 residues. Germline CDR1 reads MNHEY; CDR2 reads SVGAGI. The V gene end was trimmed by 6 bases and the J gene end by 6 bases; junction bases not matched to a gene: 8. CDR3 protein: CASRPTGGQRQPQHF. The CDR3 DNA reads TGTGCCAGCAGGCCGACAGGGGGCCAACGTCAGCCCCAGCATTTT.

The rearrangement joins TRBV15 to TRBJ1-1; D is possibly TRBD1 (6 bases). V was clipped by 1 base and J by 4 bases, with 16 bases between them. This CDR3 is 16 amino acids long. CDR1 is LNHNV, CDR2 YYDKDF, per germline (reference sequence). The CDR3 spells CATSRGGQGPSTEAFF. Written as DNA, the CDR3 is TGTGCCACCAGCAGAGGGGGGCAGGGTCCGAGCACTGAAGCTTTCTTT. Supplemented by reference TRBV15 and TRBJ1-1, the full variable domain reads DAMVIQNPRYQVTQFGKPVTLSCSQTLNHNVMYWYQQKSSQAPKLLFHYYDKDFNNEADTPDNFQSRRPNTSFCFLDIRSPGLGDTAMYLCATSRGGQGPSTEAFFGQGTRLTVV.

The rearrangement links TRBV2 to TRBJ2-7; 8 nucleotides align to TRBD2. J gave up 2 bases and V 2 bases, and 2 bases lay outside the gene matches. The length of the CDR3 is 14 residues. Germline V gene lookup returns CDR1 SNHLY and CDR2 FYNNEI. CDR3 protein: CASSESGGPYEQYF. The CDR3 DNA sequence: TGTGCCAGCAGTGAAAGCGGGGGCCCCTACGAGCAGTACTTC.